The text below deals with one T cell receptor beta chain. The antigen is unknown. UMIs incorporating a 6-nucleotide sample barcode were appended by means of template switching. Using the 5' RACE reads, TCRdb records one entry per CDR3 protein without DNA. The table lists more than 300,000 distinct CDR3 sequences. This CDR3 region has 16 residues. The V gene's germline CDR1 is KGHSH and CDR2 LQKENI. This record belongs to a study of monozygotic twins with inflammatory bowel disease. The study's findings and limits: In these data, no single strong IBD-associated signal or clonotype received support.

V is TRBV18 and J is TRBJ1-1; there is no DNA to check the TCRdb D call of TRBD1. The sample consisted of blood. This sequence originates from a human donor with ulcerative colitis or Crohn's disease, or a healthy co-twin of an affected twin (not recorded which). The CDR3 loop is CASSPEWGQRNTEAFF.